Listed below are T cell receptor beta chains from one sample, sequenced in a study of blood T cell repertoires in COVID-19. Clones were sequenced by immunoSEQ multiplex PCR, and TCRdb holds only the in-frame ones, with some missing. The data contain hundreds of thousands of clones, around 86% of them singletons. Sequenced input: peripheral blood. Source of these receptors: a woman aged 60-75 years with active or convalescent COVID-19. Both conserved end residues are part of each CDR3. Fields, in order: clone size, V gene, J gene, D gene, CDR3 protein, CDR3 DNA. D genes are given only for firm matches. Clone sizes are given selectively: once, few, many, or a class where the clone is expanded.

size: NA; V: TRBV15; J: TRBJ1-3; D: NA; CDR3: CATSRRDQGLGNTIYF; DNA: TGTGCCACCAGCAGACGAGACCAGGGGTTAGGAAACACCATATATTTT
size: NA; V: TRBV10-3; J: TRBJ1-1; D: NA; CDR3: CAIRRDILSEAFF; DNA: TGTGCCATCAGAAGGGACATTCTCTCTGAAGCTTTCTTT
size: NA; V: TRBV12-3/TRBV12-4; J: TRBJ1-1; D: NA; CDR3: CASSLLMNTEAFF; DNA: TGTGCCAGCTCATTACTTATGAACACTGAAGCTTTCTTT
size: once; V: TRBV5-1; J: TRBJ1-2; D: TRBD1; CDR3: CASSFTGEYGYTF; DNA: TGCGCCAGCAGCTTCACAGGGGAGTATGGCTACACCTTC
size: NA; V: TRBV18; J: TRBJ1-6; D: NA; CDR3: CASSLRELTSNSPLHF; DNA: TGTGCCAGCTCCCTCAGGGAGCTGACTAGTAATTCACCCCTCCACTTT
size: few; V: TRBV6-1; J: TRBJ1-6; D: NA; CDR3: CASSALWEGLTSPLHF; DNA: TGTGCCAGCAGTGCCCTTTGGGAGGGACTTACTTCACCCCTCCACTTT
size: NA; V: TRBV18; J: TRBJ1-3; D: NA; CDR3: CASSPADRHFTIYF; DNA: TGTGCCAGCTCACCAGCGGACAGACACTTTACCATATATTTT
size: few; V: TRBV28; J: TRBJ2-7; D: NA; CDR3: CASTTGEGAYEQYF; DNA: TGTGCCAGCACCACGGGAGAGGGTGCCTACGAGCAGTACTTC
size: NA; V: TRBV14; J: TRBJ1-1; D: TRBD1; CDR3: CASSPGQGVGAFF; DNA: TGTGCCAGCAGCCCCGGACAGGGCGTTGGAGCTTTCTTT
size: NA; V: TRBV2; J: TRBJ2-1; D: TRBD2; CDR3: CARGAGAKNEQFF; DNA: TGTGCCAGGGGAGCGGGGGCTAAGAATGAGCAGTTCTTC
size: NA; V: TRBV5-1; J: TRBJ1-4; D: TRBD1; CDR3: CASSQNRGRDEKLFF; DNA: TGCGCCAGCAGTCAAAACAGGGGGAGAGATGAAAAACTGTTTTTT
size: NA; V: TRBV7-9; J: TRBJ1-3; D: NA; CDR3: CASSFAALGVNTIYF; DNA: TGTGCCAGCAGCTTCGCGGCACTTGGAGTAAACACCATATATTTT
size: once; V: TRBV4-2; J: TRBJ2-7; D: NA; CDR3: CASSQDRKGGLAYEQYF; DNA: TGTGCCAGCAGCCAAGATAGAAAAGGAGGGTTGGCCTACGAGCAGTACTTC
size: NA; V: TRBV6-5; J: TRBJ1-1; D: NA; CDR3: CASSIRRVNTEAFF; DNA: TGTGCCAGCAGTATACGACGGGTGAACACTGAAGCTTTCTTT
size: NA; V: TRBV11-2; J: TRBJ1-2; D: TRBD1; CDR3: CASSLSGVRTGQGGGYTF; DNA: TGTGCCAGCAGCTTAAGTGGGGTACGGACAGGGCAAGGCGGGGGCTACACCTTC
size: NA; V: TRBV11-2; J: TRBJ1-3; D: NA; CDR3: CASSLDSISGNTIYF; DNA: TGTGCCAGCAGCTTAGACAGTATCTCTGGAAACACCATATATTTT
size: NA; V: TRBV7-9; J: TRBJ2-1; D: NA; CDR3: CASSFLQGGEQFF; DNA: TGTGCCAGCAGCTTCCTTCAGGGAGGTGAGCAGTTCTTC
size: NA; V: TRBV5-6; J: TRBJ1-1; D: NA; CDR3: CASSRGGIRGTEAFF; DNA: TGTGCCAGCAGCCGCGGGGGGATTAGAGGGACTGAAGCTTTCTTT
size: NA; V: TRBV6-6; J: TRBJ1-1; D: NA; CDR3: CASSLRTEAFF; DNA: TGTGCCAGCAGCCTACGTACTGAAGCTTTCTTT
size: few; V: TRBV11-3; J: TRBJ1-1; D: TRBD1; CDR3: CASSSGGLTEAFF; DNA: TGTGCCAGCAGCTCAGGGGGGCTTACTGAAGCTTTCTTT
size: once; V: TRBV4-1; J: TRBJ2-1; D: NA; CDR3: CASSLHPAGSSYNEQFF; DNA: TGCGCCAGCAGCCTTCATCCGGCGGGGAGCTCCTACAATGAGCAGTTCTTC
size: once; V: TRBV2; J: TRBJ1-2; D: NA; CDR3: CASGSYGYTF; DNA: TGTGCCAGCGGGAGCTATGGCTACACCTTC
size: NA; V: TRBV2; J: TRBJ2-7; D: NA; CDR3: CASSEWQGSGYEQYF; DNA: TGTGCCAGCAGTGAATGGCAGGGTTCCGGGTACGAGCAGTACTTC
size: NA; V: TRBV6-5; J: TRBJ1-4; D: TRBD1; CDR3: CASRTTGTGREKLFF; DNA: TGTGCCAGCAGAACGACCGGGACAGGGCGCGAAAAACTGTTTTTT
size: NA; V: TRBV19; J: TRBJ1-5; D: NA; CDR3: CASSIAYNQPQHF; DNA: TGTGCCAGTAGTATAGCCTATAATCAGCCCCAGCATTTT
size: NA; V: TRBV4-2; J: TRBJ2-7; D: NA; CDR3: CASSPRGTPYEQYF; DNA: TGTGCCAGCAGCCCGCGTGGGACTCCATACGAGCAGTACTTC
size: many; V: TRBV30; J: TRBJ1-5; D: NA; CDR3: CAWSWESNQPQHF; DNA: TGTGCCTGGAGTTGGGAGAGCAATCAGCCCCAGCATTTT
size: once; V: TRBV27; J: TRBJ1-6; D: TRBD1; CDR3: CASSVRGHHLHF; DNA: TGTGCCAGCAGTGTGAGGGGGCATCACCTCCACTTT
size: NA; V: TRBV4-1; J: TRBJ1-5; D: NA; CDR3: CASSQDPGNGPQHF; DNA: TGCGCCAGCAGCCAAGATCCGGGGAACGGGCCCCAGCATTTT
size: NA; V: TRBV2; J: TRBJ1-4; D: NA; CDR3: CAGTRIGQNEKLFF; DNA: TGTGCCGGGACCCGGATCGGACAGAATGAAAAACTGTTTTTT
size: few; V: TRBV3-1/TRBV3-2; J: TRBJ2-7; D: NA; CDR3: CASSPRTVYEQYF; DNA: TGTGCCAGCAGCCCGAGGACAGTCTACGAGCAGTACTTC
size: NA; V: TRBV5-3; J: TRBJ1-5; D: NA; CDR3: CARSSHSNQPQHF; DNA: TGTGCCAGAAGCTCCCATAGCAATCAGCCCCAGCATTTT
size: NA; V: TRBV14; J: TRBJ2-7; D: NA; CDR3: CASSRQYEQYF; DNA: TGTGCCAGCAGCCGCCAGTACGAGCAGTACTTC
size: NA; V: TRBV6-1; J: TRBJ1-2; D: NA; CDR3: CASSDLRQNLNYGYTF; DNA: TGTGCCAGCAGTGACCTGAGACAGAACCTTAACTATGGCTACACCTTC
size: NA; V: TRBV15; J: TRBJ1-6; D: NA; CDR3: CATSIVPYNSPLHF; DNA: TGTGCCACCAGCATCGTCCCCTATAATTCACCCCTCCACTTT
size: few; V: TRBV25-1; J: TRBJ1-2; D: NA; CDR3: CASSEWEGGAYGYTF; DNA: TGTGCCAGCAGTGAATGGGAAGGGGGAGCCTATGGCTACACCTTC
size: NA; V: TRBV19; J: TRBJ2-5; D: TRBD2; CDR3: CASSIAPSGIQETQYF; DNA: TGTGCCAGTAGTATAGCGCCTAGCGGAATCCAAGAGACCCAGTACTTC
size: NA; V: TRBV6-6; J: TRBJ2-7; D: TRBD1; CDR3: CASSRLQGNEQYF; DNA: TGTGCCAGCAGTCGATTACAGGGGAACGAGCAGTACTTC
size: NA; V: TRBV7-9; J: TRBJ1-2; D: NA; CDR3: CASSLDSSLVYGYTF; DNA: TGTGCCAGCAGCTTAGATAGCTCTTTGGTTTATGGCTACACCTTC
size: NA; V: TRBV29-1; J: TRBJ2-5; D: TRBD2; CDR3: CSVSTTSRQETQYF; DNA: TGCAGCGTATCTACGACTAGCAGACAAGAGACCCAGTACTTC
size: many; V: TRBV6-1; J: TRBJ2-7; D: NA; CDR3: CASSEARSAYYEQYF; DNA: TGTGCCAGCAGTGAGGCTAGGTCGGCTTACTACGAGCAGTACTTC
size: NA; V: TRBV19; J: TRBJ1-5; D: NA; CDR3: CASSIGGGSNQPQHF; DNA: TGTGCCAGTAGTATTGGTGGAGGAAGCAATCAGCCCCAGCATTTT
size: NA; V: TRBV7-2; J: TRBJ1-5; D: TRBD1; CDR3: CASSFYGQGWNQPQHF; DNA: TGTGCCAGCAGCTTTTACGGACAGGGGTGGAATCAGCCCCAGCATTTT
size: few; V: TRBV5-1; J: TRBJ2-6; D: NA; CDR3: CASSRESSGANVLTF; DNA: TGCGCCAGCAGCCGGGAGTCCTCTGGGGCCAACGTCCTGACTTTC
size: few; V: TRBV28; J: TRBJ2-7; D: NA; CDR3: CASSFHRGAGEQYF; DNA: TGTGCCAGCAGTTTCCATCGGGGGGCTGGTGAGCAGTACTTC
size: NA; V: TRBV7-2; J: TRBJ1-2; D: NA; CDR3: CASSLASFYGYTF; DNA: TGTGCCAGCAGCTTAGCATCATTTTATGGCTACACCTTC
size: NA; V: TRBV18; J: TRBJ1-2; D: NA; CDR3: CASSPLGVDGYTF; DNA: TGTGCCAGCTCACCCCTAGGGGTTGATGGCTACACCTTC
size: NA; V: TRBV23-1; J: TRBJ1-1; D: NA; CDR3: CASSQGGHPPPQAFF; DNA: TGCGCCAGCAGTCAAGGGGGCCATCCCCCGCCCCAAGCTTTCTTT
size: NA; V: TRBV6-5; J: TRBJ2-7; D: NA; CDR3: CASSRGIPGREQYF; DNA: TGTGCCAGCAGTCGAGGGATACCGGGCCGCGAGCAGTACTTC
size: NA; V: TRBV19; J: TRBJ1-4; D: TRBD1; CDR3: CASNFQGGNEKLFF; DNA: TGTGCCAGTAACTTCCAGGGGGGTAATGAAAAACTGTTTTTT
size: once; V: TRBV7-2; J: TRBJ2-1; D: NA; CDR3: CASSLGTAGMGEQFF; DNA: TGTGCCAGCAGCTTAGGCACCGCGGGGATGGGTGAGCAGTTCTTC
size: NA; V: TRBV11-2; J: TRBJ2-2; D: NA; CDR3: CASSFWQGTGELFF; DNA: TGTGCCAGCAGCTTTTGGCAGGGCACCGGGGAGCTGTTTTTT
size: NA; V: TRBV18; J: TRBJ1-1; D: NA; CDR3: CASSLGQLGARNTEAFF; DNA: TGTGCCAGCTCACTCGGACAGTTGGGGGCTCGGAACACTGAAGCTTTCTTT
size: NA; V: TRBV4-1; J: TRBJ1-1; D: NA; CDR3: CASSLDPGDTEAFF; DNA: TGCGCCAGCAGCCTCGACCCAGGGGACACTGAAGCTTTCTTT
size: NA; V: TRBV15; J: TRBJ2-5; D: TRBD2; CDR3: CATSRHRGDGETQYF; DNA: TGTGCCACCAGCAGACACCGGGGGGATGGGGAGACCCAGTACTTC
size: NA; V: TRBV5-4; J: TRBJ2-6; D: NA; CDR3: CASSARLYSGANVLTF; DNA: TGTGCCAGCAGCGCTCGACTGTACTCTGGGGCCAACGTCCTGACTTTC
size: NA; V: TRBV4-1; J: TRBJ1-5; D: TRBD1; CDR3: CASSPPPGQGGQPQHF; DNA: TGCGCCAGCAGCCCCCCTCCGGGACAGGGCGGGCAGCCCCAGCATTTT
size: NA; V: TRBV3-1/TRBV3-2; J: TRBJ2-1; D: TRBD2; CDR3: CASKFAGGGTFNEQFF; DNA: TGTGCCAGCAAGTTTGCCGGGGGGGGAACCTTTAATGAGCAGTTCTTC
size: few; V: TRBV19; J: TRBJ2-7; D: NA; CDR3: CASSKLGRASYEQYF; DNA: TGTGCCAGTAGTAAACTCGGCAGGGCTTCCTACGAGCAGTACTTC